This TCR beta chain was obtained from a study of cytomegalovirus exposure and HLA in healthy donors. Overall study findings and caveats: Per a prior analysis, the majority of TCR beta V segments were productive roughly 90% or roughly 30% of the time. Reported findings show TCR beta sequences accurately forecast HLA-A and HLA-B alleles in most subjects. The dataset shows that most TCR sequences were rare, while some public TCRs occurred in many donors.

To note about this clone: Its antigen remains unknown.

V lost 5 bases and J lost 3; bases outside the gene matches: 7. Germline assignment: CDR1 SGHAT and CDR2 FQNNGV. The CDR3 is made up of 14 amino acids. Researchers ran the PCR with 60 Vbeta and 13 Jbeta primers. Libraries were prepared by immunoSEQ multiplex PCR; TCRdb keeps only in-frame clonotypes and omits some of them. The sample lists approximately 140,000 clones, around 73% occurring once. The sequence was obtained from a female donor in good health and CMV-seronegative. The sample taken for sequencing was PBMCs. The rearrangement uses TRBV11-2 and TRBJ2-7; TRBD1 agrees at 7 bases. The chain's CDR3 is CASSPGTAYYEQYF. The DNA for the CDR3 is TGTGCCAGCAGCCCCGGGACAGCCTACTACGAGCAGTACTTC.